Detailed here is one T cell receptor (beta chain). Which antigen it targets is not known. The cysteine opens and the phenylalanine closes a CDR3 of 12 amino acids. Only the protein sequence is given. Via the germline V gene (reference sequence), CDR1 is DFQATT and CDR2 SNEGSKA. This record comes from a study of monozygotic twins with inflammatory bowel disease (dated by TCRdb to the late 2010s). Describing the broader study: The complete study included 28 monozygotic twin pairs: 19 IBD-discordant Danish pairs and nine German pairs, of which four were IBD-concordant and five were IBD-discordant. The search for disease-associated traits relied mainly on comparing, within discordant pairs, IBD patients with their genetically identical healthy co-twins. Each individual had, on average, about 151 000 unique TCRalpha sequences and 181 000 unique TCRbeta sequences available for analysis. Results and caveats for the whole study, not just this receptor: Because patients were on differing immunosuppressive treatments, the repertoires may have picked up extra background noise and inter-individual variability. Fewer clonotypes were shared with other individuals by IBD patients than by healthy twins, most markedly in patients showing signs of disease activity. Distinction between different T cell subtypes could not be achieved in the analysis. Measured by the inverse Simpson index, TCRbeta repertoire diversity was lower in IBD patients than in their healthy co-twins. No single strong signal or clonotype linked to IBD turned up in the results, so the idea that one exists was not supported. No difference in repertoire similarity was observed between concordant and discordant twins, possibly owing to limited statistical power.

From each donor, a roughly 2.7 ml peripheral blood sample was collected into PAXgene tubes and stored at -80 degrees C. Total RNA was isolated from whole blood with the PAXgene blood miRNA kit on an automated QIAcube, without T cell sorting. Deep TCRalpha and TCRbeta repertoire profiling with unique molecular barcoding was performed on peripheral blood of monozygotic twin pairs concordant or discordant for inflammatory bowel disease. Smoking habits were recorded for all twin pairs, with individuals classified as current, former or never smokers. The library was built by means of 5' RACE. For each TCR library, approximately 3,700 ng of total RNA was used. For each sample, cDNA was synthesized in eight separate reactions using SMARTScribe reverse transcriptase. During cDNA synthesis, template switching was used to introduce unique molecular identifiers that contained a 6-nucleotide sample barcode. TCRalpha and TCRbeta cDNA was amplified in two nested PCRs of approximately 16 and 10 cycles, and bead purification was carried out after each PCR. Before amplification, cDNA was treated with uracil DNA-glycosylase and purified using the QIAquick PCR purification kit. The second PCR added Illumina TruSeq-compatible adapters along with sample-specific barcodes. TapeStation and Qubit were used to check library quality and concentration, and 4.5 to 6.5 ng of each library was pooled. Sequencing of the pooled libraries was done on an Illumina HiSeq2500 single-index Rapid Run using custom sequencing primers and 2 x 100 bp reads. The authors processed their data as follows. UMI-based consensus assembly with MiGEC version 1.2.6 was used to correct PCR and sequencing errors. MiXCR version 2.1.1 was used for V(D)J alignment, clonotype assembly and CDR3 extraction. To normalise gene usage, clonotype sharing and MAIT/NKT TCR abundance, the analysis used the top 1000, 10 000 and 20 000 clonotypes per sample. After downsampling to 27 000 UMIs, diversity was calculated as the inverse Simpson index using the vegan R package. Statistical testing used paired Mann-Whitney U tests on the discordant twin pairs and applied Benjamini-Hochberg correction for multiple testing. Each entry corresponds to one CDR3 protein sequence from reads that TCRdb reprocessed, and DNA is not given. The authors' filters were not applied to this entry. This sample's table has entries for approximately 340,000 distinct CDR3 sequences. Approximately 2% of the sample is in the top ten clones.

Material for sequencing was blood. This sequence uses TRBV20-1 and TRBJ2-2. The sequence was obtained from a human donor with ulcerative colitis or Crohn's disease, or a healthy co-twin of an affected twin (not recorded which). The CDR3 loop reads CSASRGSGELFF.